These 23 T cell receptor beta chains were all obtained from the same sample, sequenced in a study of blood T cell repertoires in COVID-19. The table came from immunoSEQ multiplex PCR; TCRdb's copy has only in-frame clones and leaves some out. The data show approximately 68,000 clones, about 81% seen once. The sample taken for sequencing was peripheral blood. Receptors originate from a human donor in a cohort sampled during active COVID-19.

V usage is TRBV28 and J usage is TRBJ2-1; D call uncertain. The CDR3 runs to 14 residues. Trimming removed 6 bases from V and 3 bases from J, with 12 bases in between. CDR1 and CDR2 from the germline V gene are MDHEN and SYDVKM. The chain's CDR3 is CASRESGGYNEQFF. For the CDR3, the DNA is TGTGCCAGCAGAGAGTCCGGCGGCTACAATGAGCAGTTCTTC.

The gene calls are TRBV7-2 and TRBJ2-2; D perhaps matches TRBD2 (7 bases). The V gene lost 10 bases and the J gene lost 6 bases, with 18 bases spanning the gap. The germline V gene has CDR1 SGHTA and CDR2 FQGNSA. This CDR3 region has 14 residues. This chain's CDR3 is CATTQGTNAGELFF. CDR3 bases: TGTGCCACCACGCAGGGGACTAACGCCGGGGAGCTGTTTTTT.

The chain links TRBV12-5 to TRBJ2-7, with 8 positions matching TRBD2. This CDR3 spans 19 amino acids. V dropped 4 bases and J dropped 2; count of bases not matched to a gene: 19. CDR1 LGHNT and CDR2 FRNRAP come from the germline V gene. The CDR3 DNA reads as TGTGCTAGTGGTTCCCCTTGTCCTAGCGGGCCTAATAAGACCTACGAGCAGTACTTC. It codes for CASGSPCPSGPNKTYEQYF.

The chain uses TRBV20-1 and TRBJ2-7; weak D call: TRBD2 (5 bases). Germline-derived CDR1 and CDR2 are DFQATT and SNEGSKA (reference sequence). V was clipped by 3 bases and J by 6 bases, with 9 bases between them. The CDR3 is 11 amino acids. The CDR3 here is CSARLTSEQYF. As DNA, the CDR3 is TGCAGTGCTAGGCTAACTAGCGAGCAGTACTTC.

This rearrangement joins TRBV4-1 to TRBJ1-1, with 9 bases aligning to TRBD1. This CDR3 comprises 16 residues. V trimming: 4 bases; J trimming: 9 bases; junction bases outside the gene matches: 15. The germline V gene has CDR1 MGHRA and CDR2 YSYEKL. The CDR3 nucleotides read TGCGCCAGCAGCCCACCTACCGGGACAGGGCGGTTTCAAGCTTTCTTT. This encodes CASSPPTGTGRFQAFF.

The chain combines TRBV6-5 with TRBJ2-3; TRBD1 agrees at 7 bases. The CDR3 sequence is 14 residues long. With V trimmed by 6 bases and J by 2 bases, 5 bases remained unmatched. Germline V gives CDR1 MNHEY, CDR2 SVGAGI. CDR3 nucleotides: TGTGCCAGCAGCAGACAGGGAAACACAGATACGCAGTATTTT. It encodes CASSRQGNTDTQYF.

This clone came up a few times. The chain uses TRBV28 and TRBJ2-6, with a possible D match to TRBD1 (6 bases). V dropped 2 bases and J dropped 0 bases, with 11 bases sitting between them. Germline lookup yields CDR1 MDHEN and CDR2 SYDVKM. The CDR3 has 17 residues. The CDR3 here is CASSLTGRLSGANVLTF. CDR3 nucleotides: TGTGCCAGCAGTTTAACAGGGAGACTCTCTGGGGCCAACGTCCTGACTTTC.

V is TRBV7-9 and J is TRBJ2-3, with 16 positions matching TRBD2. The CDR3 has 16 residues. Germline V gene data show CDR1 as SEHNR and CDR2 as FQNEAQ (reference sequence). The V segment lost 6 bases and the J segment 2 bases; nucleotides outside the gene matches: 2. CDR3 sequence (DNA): TGTGCCAGCAGGGGACTAGCGGGAGGGACCACAGATACGCAGTATTTT. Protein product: CASRGLAGGTTDTQYF.

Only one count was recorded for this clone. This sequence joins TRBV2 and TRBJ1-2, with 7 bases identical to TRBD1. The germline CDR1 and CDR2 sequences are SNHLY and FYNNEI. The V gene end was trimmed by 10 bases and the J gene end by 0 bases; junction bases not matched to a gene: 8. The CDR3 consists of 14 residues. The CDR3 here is CANKPGQTNYGYTF. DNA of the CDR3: TGTGCCAACAAACCGGGACAGACTAACTATGGCTACACCTTC.

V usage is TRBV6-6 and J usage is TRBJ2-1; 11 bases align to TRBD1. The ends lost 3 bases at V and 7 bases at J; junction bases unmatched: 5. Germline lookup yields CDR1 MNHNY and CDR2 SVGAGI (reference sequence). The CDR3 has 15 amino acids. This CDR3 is CASSYRTGGRNEQFF. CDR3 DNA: TGTGCCAGCAGTTATCGGACAGGGGGCAGAAATGAGCAGTTCTTC.

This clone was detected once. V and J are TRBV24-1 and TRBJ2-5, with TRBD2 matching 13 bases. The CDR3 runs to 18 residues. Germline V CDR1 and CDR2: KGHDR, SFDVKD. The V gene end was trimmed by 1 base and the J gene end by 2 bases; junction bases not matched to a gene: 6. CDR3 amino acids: CATSDFSGLAGAQETQYF. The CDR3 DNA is TGTGCCACCAGTGATTTTTCAGGACTAGCGGGGGCACAAGAGACCCAGTACTTC.

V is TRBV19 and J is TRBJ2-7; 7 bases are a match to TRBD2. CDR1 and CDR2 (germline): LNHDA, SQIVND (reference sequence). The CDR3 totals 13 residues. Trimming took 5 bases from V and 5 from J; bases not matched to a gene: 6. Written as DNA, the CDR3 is TGTGCCAGTAGTTTGGCGGGAGCCAACGAGCAGTACTTC. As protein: CASSLAGANEQYF.

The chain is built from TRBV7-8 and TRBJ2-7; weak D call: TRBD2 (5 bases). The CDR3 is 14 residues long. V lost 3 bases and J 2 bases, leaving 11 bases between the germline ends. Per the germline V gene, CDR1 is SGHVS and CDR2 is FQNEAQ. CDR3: CASSFGQTTYEQYF. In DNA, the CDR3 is TGTGCCAGCAGCTTTGGTCAGACTACCTACGAGCAGTACTTC.

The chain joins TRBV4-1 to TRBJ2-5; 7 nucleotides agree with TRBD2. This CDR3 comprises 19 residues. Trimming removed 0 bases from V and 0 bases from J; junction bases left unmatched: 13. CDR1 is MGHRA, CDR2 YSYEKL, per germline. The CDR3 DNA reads TGCGCCAGCAGCCAAGAATGGGGGGGAGGAGCGTCGTACCAAGAGACCCAGTACTTC. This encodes CASSQEWGGGASYQETQYF.

In DNA form, the CDR3 reads TGTGCCAGCAGCTTAGTGAGGTCGGACCAAGAGACCCAGTACTTC. This sequence encodes CASSLVRSDQETQYF. The chain is built from TRBV7-8 and TRBJ2-5; D remains ambiguous. CDR3 length: 15 amino acids. Deletions cut 1 base from V and 0 bases from J, with 9 bases between. Per germline, CDR1 SGHVS and CDR2 FQNEAQ.

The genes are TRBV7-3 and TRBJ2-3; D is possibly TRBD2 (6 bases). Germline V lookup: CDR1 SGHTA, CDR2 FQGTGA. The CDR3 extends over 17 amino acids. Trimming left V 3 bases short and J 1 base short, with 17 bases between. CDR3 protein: CASSLGTSPYGTDTQYF. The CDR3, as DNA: TGTGCCAGCAGCTTGGGGACTTCTCCTTACGGCACAGATACGCAGTATTTT.

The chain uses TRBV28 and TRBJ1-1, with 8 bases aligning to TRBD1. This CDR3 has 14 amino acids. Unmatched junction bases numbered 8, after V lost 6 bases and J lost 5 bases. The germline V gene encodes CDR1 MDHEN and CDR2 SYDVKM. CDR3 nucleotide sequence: TGTGCCAGCAGAGAGGGACAGGTGGATACTGAAGCTTTCTTT. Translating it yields CASREGQVDTEAFF.

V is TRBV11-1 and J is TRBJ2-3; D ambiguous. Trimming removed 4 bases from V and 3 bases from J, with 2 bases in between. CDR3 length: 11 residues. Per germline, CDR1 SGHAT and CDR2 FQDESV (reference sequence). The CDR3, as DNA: TGTGCCAGCAGCTCGACAGATACGCAGTATTTT. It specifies CASSSTDTQYF.

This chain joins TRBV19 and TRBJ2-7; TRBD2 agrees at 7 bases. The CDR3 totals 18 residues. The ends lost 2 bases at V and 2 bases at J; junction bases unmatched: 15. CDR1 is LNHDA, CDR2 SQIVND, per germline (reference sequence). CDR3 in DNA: TGTGCCAGTAGTATACTGGGGTCGAAGCTAGCGGAAACCTACGAGCAGTACTTC. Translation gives CASSILGSKLAETYEQYF.

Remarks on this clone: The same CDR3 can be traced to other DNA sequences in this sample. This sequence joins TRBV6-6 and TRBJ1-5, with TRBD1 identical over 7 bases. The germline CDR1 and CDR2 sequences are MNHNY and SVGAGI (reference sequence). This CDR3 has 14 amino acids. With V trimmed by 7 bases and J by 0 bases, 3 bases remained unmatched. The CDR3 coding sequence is TGTGCCAGCAATCGACAGGGTAGCAATCAGCCCCAGCATTTT. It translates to CASNRQGSNQPQHF.

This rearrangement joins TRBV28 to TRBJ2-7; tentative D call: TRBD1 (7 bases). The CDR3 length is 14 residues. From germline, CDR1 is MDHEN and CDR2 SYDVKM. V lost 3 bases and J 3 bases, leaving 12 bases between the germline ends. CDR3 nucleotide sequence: TGTGCCAGCAGTTTCGGTCAGGGGGGCTACGAGCAGTACTTC. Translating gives CASSFGQGGYEQYF.

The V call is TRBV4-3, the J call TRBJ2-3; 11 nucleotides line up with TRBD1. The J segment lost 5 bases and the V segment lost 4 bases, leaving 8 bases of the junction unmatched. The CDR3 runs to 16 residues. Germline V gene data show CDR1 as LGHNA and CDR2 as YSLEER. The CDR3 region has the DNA TGCGCCAGCAGCCCGTCAGGGGGGACAGGGGGAGATACGCAGTATTTT. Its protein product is CASSPSGGTGGDTQYF.

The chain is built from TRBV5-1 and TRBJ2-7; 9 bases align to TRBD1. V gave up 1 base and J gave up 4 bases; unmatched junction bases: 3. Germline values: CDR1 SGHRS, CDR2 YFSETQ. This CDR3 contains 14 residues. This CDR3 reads CASSLMTGGYEQYF. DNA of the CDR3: TGCGCCAGCAGCTTGATGACAGGGGGATACGAGCAGTACTTC.